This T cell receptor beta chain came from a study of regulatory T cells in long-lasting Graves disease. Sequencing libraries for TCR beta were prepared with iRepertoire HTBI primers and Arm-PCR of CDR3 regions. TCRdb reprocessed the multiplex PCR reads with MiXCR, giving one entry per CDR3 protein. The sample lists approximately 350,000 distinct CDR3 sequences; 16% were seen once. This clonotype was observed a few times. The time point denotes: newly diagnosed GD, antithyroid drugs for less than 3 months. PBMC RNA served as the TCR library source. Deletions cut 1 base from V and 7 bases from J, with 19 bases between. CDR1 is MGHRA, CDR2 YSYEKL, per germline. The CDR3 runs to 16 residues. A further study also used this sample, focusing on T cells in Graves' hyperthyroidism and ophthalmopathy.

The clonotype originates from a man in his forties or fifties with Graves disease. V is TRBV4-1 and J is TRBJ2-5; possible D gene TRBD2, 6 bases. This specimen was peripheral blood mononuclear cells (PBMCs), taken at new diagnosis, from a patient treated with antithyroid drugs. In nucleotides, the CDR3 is TGCGCCAGCAGCCAAGTACGGGCGGGGACTGCAGTGACCCAGTACTTC. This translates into CASSQVRAGTAVTQYF.